The 17 T cell receptor beta chains below all came from one sample that was sequenced in a study of naive and memory T cell subsets. The beta constant-region primer was an equimolar mix of two oligonucleotides covering TRBC1 and TRBC2. TCRdb reprocessed the UMI-ligation and nested PCR reads with MiXCR, giving one entry per CDR3 protein. Of 21,000 or so distinct CDR3 sequences listed, about 10% are singletons. The sequencing input was central memory CD8+ T cells from blood. The receptors were sampled from a human donor in good health.

The chain has TRBV25-1 and TRBJ1-5; D is perhaps TRBD1 (5 bases). Trimming pared 3 bases from V and 7 bases from J, leaving 19 bases between. This CDR3 is built from 16 residues. Germline CDR1 reads MGHDK; CDR2 reads SYGVNS. The DNA for the CDR3 is TGTGCCAGCAGTGATGGAGGGAGGGGAGTTGACCAGCCCCAGCATTTT. It yields the protein CASSDGGRGVDQPQHF.

This clonotype was picked up many times. For the CDR3, the DNA is TGTGCCAGCAGCTTGGATCCAGGGTATAGCAATCAGCCCCAGCATTTT. This translates into CASSLDPGYSNQPQHF. V is TRBV5-5 and J is TRBJ1-5, with D possibly being TRBD1 (5 bases). Deletions cut 0 bases from V and 0 bases from J, with 10 bases between. This CDR3 contains 16 residues. Looked up from germline, CDR1 is SGHKS and CDR2 is YYEKEE (reference sequence).

This clonotype has just a few counts. The chain is built from TRBV6-6 and TRBJ2-7, with 11 bases matching TRBD1. This CDR3 spans 15 amino acids. Germline V gene data show CDR1 as MNHNY and CDR2 as SVGAGI (reference sequence). V trimming: 2 bases; J trimming: 3 bases; junction bases outside the gene matches: 3. DNA for the CDR3: TGTGCCAGCAGTTACGGGACAGGGGGTTACTACGAGCAGTACTTC. Protein product: CASSYGTGGYYEQYF.

This clonotype has at least ten counts. The J gene is TRBJ1-1, the V gene TRBV7-2; D ambiguous. The V end lost 1 base, the J end lost 4 bases, and 10 bases lay between the germline ends. The CDR3 contains 14 residues. From germline, CDR1 is SGHTA and CDR2 FQGNSA. The CDR3 protein is CASSLEPRSTEAFF. The CDR3 bases are TGTGCCAGCAGCTTAGAGCCGAGGAGCACTGAAGCTTTCTTT.

This clonotype was counted at least ten times. CDR3 protein: CASSHGRGRELFF. The DNA for the CDR3 is TGTGCCAGCAGCCATGGCAGGGGCCGGGAGCTGTTTTTT. This rearrangement joins TRBV7-3 to TRBJ2-2; perhaps TRBD1 as D (6 bases). V lost 5 bases and J 9 bases, leaving 13 bases between the germline ends. The V gene's germline CDR1 is SGHTA and CDR2 FQGTGA. The CDR3 runs 13 residues.

This chain connects TRBV20-1 to TRBJ2-1, with D possibly matching TRBD2 (5 bases). The CDR3 has 14 residues. Germline V gene data show CDR1 as DFQATT and CDR2 as SNEGSKA (reference sequence). The ends were cut back, 1 base at V and 4 bases at J, with 11 bases in the middle. CDR3 amino acids: CSARVPGGYNEQFF. CDR3 DNA sequence: TGCAGTGCTAGAGTCCCTGGCGGGTACAATGAGCAGTTCTTC.

The chain links TRBV6-4 to TRBJ2-1; no clear D. There are 13 residues in the CDR3. Between the trimmed V and J ends, which lost 4 bases and 7 bases, there was a span of 11 bases. Germline CDR1 reads MRHNA; CDR2 reads SNTAGT. The CDR3 reads CASSVDAQNEQFF. CDR3 bases: TGTGCCAGCAGTGTCGACGCCCAAAATGAGCAGTTCTTC.

This clonotype was recorded many times. The chain uses TRBV13 and TRBJ2-3; 10 bases are a match to TRBD2. Germline V gene lookup returns CDR1 PRHDT and CDR2 FYEKMQ (reference sequence). This CDR3 region has 17 residues. V was pared by 1 base and J by 3 bases, with 7 bases of the junction left unmatched. CDR3 sequence (DNA): TGTGCCAGCAGCTTAGCCCAGCGGGAGGGCCTTACAGATACGCAGTATTTT. Translation gives CASSLAQREGLTDTQYF.

This clonotype was detected many times. A read error is possible here, since a much larger clone lies one base away. This chain uses TRBV20-1 with TRBJ1-5, with 7 bases that match TRBD1. The CDR3 has 17 residues. In germline, CDR1 is DFQATT, CDR2 SNEGSKA (reference sequence). Losses at the gene ends were 6 bases for V and 1 base for J; bases not matched to a gene: 15. CDR3 sequence: CSATPETGRDSNQPQHF. The DNA for the CDR3 is TGCAGTGCAACCCCCGAGACAGGGAGGGACAGCAATCAGCCCCAGCATTTT.

This clonotype was detected only a few times. This chain connects TRBV9 to TRBJ2-2; 8 nucleotides agree with TRBD1. Germline lookup yields CDR1 SGDLS and CDR2 YYNGEE. The V and J ends lost 4 bases and 7 bases, in that order; junction bases with no gene match: 9. The CDR3 totals 15 residues. The CDR3 nucleotides read TGTGCCAGCAGCCCAGAGGACAGGGTCGGCGGGGAGCTGTTTTTT. Protein sequence: CASSPEDRVGGELFF.

J is TRBJ1-2 and V is TRBV27, with a tentative D call TRBD1 (6 bases). V shed 1 base and J shed 2 bases, with 29 bases lying between them. The germline V gene encodes CDR1 MNHEY and CDR2 SMNVEV (reference sequence). The CDR3 length is 21 residues. As DNA, the CDR3 is TGTGCCAGCAGTTTATTCCCCCCTGATTTGGTGAACCGTGACAGGAACTATGGCTACACCTTC. Amino acid sequence: CASSLFPPDLVNRDRNYGYTF.

This clonotype has just a few counts. The genes are TRBV10-3 and TRBJ2-2; no clear D gene. CDR3 length equals 11 residues. From germline, CDR1 is ENHRY and CDR2 SYGVKD. This CDR3 reads CASYEVGELFF. The CDR3 DNA follows: TGTGCATCCTATGAGGTCGGGGAGCTGTTTTTT.

The chain joins TRBV12-3 or TRBV12-4 to TRBJ2-7, with 10 bases lining up with TRBD1. The CDR3 extends over 19 amino acids. V shed 2 bases, J shed 0 bases, and the junction held 13 bases outside the gene matches. This CDR3 is CASSLWLGTGDASSYEQYF. The CDR3 DNA follows: TGTGCCAGCAGTTTATGGTTAGGGACAGGGGACGCTAGCTCCTACGAGCAGTACTTC.

This clonotype was seen more than once but under ten times. The rearrangement uses TRBV29-1 and TRBJ1-1; no reliable D call. Germline values: CDR1 SQVTM, CDR2 ANQGSEA. V lost 6 bases, J lost 4 bases, and 9 bases lay in between. CDR3 size: 11 residues. The chain's CDR3 is CSVPHGTEAFF. The DNA of the CDR3 is TGCAGCGTCCCCCACGGCACTGAAGCTTTCTTT.

The chain links TRBV2 to TRBJ2-3; a possible D gene is TRBD2 (6 bases). CDR3 length equals 18 residues. Between the trimmed V and J ends, which lost 5 bases and 0 bases, there was a span of 21 bases. Germline CDR1 and CDR2: SNHLY and FYNNEI. The CDR3 DNA is TGTGCCAGCAGTCCCTATAAGCTCGGGACTCTCAGCACAGATACGCAGTATTTT. Protein product: CASSPYKLGTLSTDTQYF.

This clonotype has ten or more counts. The rearrangement joins TRBV7-2 to TRBJ2-5; no reliable D call. With 2 bases removed from V and 5 bases from J, the gap between germline ends came to 9 bases. Germline V CDR1 and CDR2: SGHTA, FQGNSA. The CDR3 length is 13 residues. The CDR3 here is CASSLWGIETQYF. As DNA, the CDR3 is TGTGCCAGCAGCTTATGGGGTATCGAGACCCAGTACTTC.

This clonotype occurred many times. CDR3 amino acids: CASSNGGVNTEAFF. Written as DNA, the CDR3 is TGTGCCAGCAGCAACGGGGGAGTGAACACTGAAGCTTTCTTT. The rearrangement joins TRBV9 to TRBJ1-1; tentatively, D is TRBD1 (5 bases). V was shortened by 4 bases and J by 0 bases, with 10 bases between the two germline ends. CDR1 and CDR2 (germline): SGDLS, YYNGEE. This CDR3 is 14 amino acids long.